This passage covers 13 T cell receptor beta chains from one sample sequenced in a study of blood T cell repertoires in COVID-19 (TCRdb year 2020). The library was prepared using the immunoSEQ multiplex PCR assay. In TCRdb, the immuneACCESS table is reduced to in-frame sequences with V and J assigned. These tables do not hold every clone; where another copy was compared, an unresolved V gene accounts for under half, and the others remain unexplained. Counted in this sample were 120,000 to 150,000 clones; more than 70% of them appeared once. The ten largest account for 2% to 2.5% of the sample. The sequenced sample was peripheral blood. The receptor source for this set is a human donor in a cohort sampled during active COVID-19.

The rearrangement links TRBV3-1 (or the pseudogene TRBV3-2) to TRBJ2-3; maybe TRBD1 (6 bases). CDR1 and CDR2 (germline): LGHDT, YNNKEL (reference sequence). V was shortened by 4 bases and J by 0 bases, with 14 bases between the two germline ends. This CDR3 has 16 residues. CDR3 sequence: CASSPGQFSSTDTQYF. Written as DNA, the CDR3 is TGTGCCAGCAGCCCAGGACAGTTTTCTAGCACAGATACGCAGTATTTT.

J is TRBJ1-1 and V is TRBV12-3 or TRBV12-4; the D gene is possibly TRBD1 (5 bases). Between the trimmed V and J ends, which lost 3 bases and 1 base, there was a span of 6 bases. CDR3 length: 13 amino acids. DNA for the CDR3: TGTGCCAGCAGTTTCACAGGGAACACTGAAGCTTTCTTT. Protein sequence: CASSFTGNTEAFF.

This clone was recorded a few times. J is TRBJ1-5 and V is TRBV19, with 7 bases that match TRBD1. CDR3 length: 13 residues. The germline CDR1 and CDR2 sequences are LNHDA and SQIVND (reference sequence). With 6 bases clipped from V and 4 bases from J, the junction kept 3 bases outside the gene matches. The CDR3 loop is CASRQGRNQPQHF. The DNA of the CDR3 is TGTGCCAGTAGACAGGGGCGGAATCAGCCCCAGCATTTT.

The rearrangement links TRBV4-1 to TRBJ2-2; the D gene is possibly TRBD1 (6 bases). V lost 7 bases, J lost 1 base, and 16 bases lay in between. Germline CDR1 MGHRA, CDR2 YSYEKL. This CDR3 comprises 16 residues. CDR3 sequence: CASNQGQGLNTGELFF. The CDR3 coding sequence is TGCGCCAGCAACCAGGGGCAGGGGCTGAACACCGGGGAGCTGTTTTTT.

This chain links TRBV28 with TRBJ1-2, with unresolved D. This CDR3 contains 13 residues. V was shortened by 6 bases and J by 4 bases, with 12 bases between the two germline ends. Germline CDR1 and CDR2: MDHEN and SYDVKM. As DNA, the CDR3 is TGTGCCAGCAGGCCCTCCGAGAGCTATGGCTACACCTTC. It yields the protein CASRPSESYGYTF.

The chain uses TRBV28 and TRBJ1-3; D possibly corresponds to TRBD1 (6 bases). The CDR3 contains 16 residues. V dropped 4 bases and J dropped 0 bases, with 13 bases sitting between them. Germline values: CDR1 MDHEN, CDR2 SYDVKM. The CDR3 bases are TGTGCCAGCAGTTCCTTTACAGGGCTCTCTGGAAACACCATATATTTT. Translating gives CASSSFTGLSGNTIYF.

This clone occurred once. J is TRBJ1-2 and V is TRBV4-3; TRBD1 agrees at 7 bases. The CDR3 runs to 14 residues. J gave up 6 bases and V 4 bases, and 8 bases lay outside the gene matches. Germline V gene sequence: CDR1 LGHNA, CDR2 YSLEER. In DNA, the CDR3 is TGCGCCAGCAGCCGCGAGGGGGCGCGGGATGGCTACACCTTC. It yields the protein CASSREGARDGYTF.

The rearrangement links TRBV7-2 to TRBJ1-2, with unresolved D. Germline values: CDR1 SGHTA, CDR2 FQGNSA. Trimming left V 0 bases short and J 4 bases short, with 3 bases between. The CDR3 runs 12 residues. CDR3 amino acids: CASSLALYGYTF. The CDR3 nucleotides are TGTGCCAGCAGCTTAGCTCTCTATGGCTACACCTTC. The full variable domain, with the rest looked up from reference TRBV7-2 and TRBJ1-2, is GAGVSQSPSNKVTEKGKDVELRCDPISGHTALYWYRQSLGQGLEFLIYFQGNSAPDKSGLPSDRFSAERTGGSVSTLTIQRTQQEDSAVYLCASSLALYGYTFGSGTRLTVV.

The CDR3 region is CASSYSLGGEQFF. For the CDR3, the DNA is TGTGCCAGCAGCTACAGCCTGGGGGGTGAGCAGTTCTTC. The V and J genes are TRBV7-2 and TRBJ2-1, with a possible D match to TRBD2 (6 bases). Trimming removed 4 bases from V and 9 bases from J, with 13 bases in between. This CDR3 is 13 amino acids long. Germline lookup yields CDR1 SGHTA and CDR2 FQGNSA. Full variable domain (missing parts from reference TRBV7-2 and TRBJ2-1): GAGVSQSPSNKVTEKGKDVELRCDPISGHTALYWYRQSLGQGLEFLIYFQGNSAPDKSGLPSDRFSAERTGGSVSTLTIQRTQQEDSAVYLCASSYSLGGEQFFGPGTRLTVL.

The V gene is TRBV11-2, the J gene TRBJ2-7, with D tentatively TRBD2 (7 bases). The ends were cut back, 5 bases at V and 6 bases at J, with 17 bases in the middle. The CDR3 is 14 amino acids. CDR1 is SGHAT, CDR2 FQNNGV, per germline. Here the CDR3 DNA reads TGTGCCAGCAGCACCCGGGGGGCCCCCGCCGAGCAGTACTTC. Its translation: CASSTRGAPAEQYF.

The V call is TRBV3-1 (or the pseudogene TRBV3-2), the J call TRBJ1-2, with a weak D call TRBD1 (6 bases). The V end was cut by 3 bases, the J end by 7 bases, with 15 bases between. CDR1 and CDR2 from the germline V gene are LGHDT and YNNKEL (reference sequence). The CDR3 is made up of 14 amino acids. The CDR3 region has the DNA TGTGCCAGCAGCCAGCAACAGGGTCTCGGTGGCTACACCTTC. This sequence encodes CASSQQQGLGGYTF.

The gene calls are TRBV6-5 and TRBJ2-5; 7 bases match TRBD2. V gave up 6 bases and J gave up 5 bases; unmatched junction bases: 9. This CDR3 region has 14 residues. Germline-derived CDR1 and CDR2 are MNHEY and SVGAGI. CDR3 bases: TGTGCCAGCAGACCCTCCGGGGGGATCGAGACCCAGTACTTC. The encoded protein is CASRPSGGIETQYF.

This clone was counted a single time. This chain uses TRBV6-6 with TRBJ1-3; D is undetermined. Trimming took 0 bases from V and 4 from J, leaving 13 bases between them. CDR1 is MNHNY and CDR2 is SVGAGI in the germline V gene (reference sequence). The CDR3 consists of 16 residues. CDR3 region: CASSYSLPGQGNTIYF. The CDR3 DNA sequence: TGTGCCAGCAGTTACTCACTTCCGGGTCAGGGAAACACCATATATTTT.